This TCR beta chain was sequenced during a study of blood T cell repertoires in COVID-19 (dated by TCRdb to the early 2020s). The study in broad terms: The collaborator samples originated in the United States, Italy and Spain and spanned the acute and convalescent phases of COVID-19. The prospective study material was composed of cDNA or gDNA derived from T cells, B-cell-depleted T cells, or PBMCs. Where available, HLA class I and class II types were obtained from metadata supplied by the sample provider rather than from assay-based typing. A de-identified subject ID, COVID-19 status, age in years and sex were almost always included in the sample metadata. The dataset comprised deeply sampled blood TCRbeta repertoires from subjects exposed to, actively infected with, or recovered from COVID-19. The repertoires were made available in a free public database intended to serve as a resource for research on the immune response to SARS-CoV-2. Samples were obtained from the ongoing ImmuneRACE study (first 160 participants) and from some 1,200 subjects provided by 6 global collaborators.

Overall study outcomes, separate from this receptor: The quantity of clinical and demographic metadata differed by source and by participant and was supplied without curation.

About this clone: It has no known antigen specificity. The sample holds no much larger clone one base away, and base qualities are not on file.

The collaborating institutions used their own protocols to collect whole blood in K2EDTA tubes. Collaborator samples were shipped for TCRbeta analysis as frozen whole blood, isolated PBMCs, or DNA extracted from either sample type. TCRbeta CDR3 regions were amplified from genomic DNA by means of the immunoSEQ Assay, a bias-controlled multiplex PCR. The original methods were these. The number of nucleated cells in each sample was estimated from the amplification of reference gene primers within the assay. Sequence reads were collapsed and filtered to measure the absolute abundance of every unique TCRbeta CDR3 rearrangement. For each sample, productive Simpson clonality was calculated by taking the square root of Simpson's diversity index across productive rearrangements. This is the immuneACCESS table as TCRdb keeps it, with only in-frame sequences that have V and J called. A part of the clones is gone; compared with another copy, unresolved V genes explain less than half, and the rest is unexplained. D and trimming were read from the DNA, whereas the V and J calls and clone size are those reported in that table. The table for this sample lists approximately 220,000 clones; roughly four fifths of them were counted only once. The top ten clones comprise 4% to 5% of the sample.

V and J are truncated by 5 bases and 0 bases respectively, leaving an intervening sequence of 8 bases. The CDR3 numbers 13 residues from cysteine through phenylalanine. This entry keeps only the CDR3 DNA: 39 bases, framed from base 1. CDR1 SGDLS and CDR2 YYNGEE were looked up in the germline V gene. The V and J genes are TRBV9 and TRBJ1-1; no D segment can be confidently identified. Material for sequencing was peripheral blood. The source of this sequence is a woman between 65 and 79 years old with acute or convalescent COVID-19. The CDR3 sequence is CASSTLMNTEAFF. The DNA is TGTGCCAGCAGTACTCTGATGAACACTGAAGCTTTCTTT.